This TCR beta chain appears in the sequencing data of a study of T cell repertoires in cytomegalovirus infection. At the level of the study: Through public TCR beta signatures, both CMV infection and matching HLA type were indicated.

This CDR3 is built from 15 residues. The V gene's germline CDR1 is MGHRA and CDR2 YSYEKL. V dropped 4 bases and J dropped 1 base, with 13 bases sitting between them. Study findings and constraints: Carriers of CMV and the relevant HLA type were discriminated by public TCR beta frequency. CMV-specific TCR beta clonotypes restricted by HLA-C were the ones dominating the ex vivo response.

One entry per CDR3 protein, called by TCRdb with MiXCR from the reads. The sample lists some 100,000 distinct CDR3 sequences; under 25% were seen once. As regards this clonotype: The antigen is unknown.

Sequenced material: CD8+ T cells from PBMCs. The rearrangement links TRBV4-1 to TRBJ1-1; D is perhaps TRBD1 (5 bases). This TCR derives from a human donor in good health (CMV status not recorded). Some clones in this sample may be carry-over from other donors' samples. The CDR3 DNA reads TGCGCCAGCAGCCCCCTTGGGGGTGGGAACACTGAAGCTTTCTTT. It codes for CASSPLGGGNTEAFF.